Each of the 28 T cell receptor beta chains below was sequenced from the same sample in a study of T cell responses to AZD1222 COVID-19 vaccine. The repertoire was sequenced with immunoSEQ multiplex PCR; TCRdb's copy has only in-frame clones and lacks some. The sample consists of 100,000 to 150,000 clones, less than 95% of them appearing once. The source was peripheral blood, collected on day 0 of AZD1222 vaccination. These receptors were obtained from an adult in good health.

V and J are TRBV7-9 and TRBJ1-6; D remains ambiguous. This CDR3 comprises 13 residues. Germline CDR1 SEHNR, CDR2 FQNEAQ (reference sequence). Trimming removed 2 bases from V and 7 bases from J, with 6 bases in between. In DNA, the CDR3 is TGTGCCAGCAGCTTACTAGGGAATTCACCCCTCCACTTT. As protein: CASSLLGNSPLHF.

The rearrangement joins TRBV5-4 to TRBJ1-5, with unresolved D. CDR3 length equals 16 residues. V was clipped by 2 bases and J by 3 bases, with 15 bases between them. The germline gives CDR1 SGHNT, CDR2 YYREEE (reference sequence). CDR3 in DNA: TGTGCCAGCAGCTTTTCCGGGGTTTTGAACAATCAGCCCCAGCATTTT. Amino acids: CASSFSGVLNNQPQHF. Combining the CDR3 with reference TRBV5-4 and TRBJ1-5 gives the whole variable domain ETGVTQSPTHLIKTRGQQVTLRCSSQSGHNTVSWYQQALGQGPQFIFQYYREEENGRGNFPPRFSGLQFPNYSSELNVNALELDDSALYLCASSFSGVLNNQPQHFGDGTRLSIL.

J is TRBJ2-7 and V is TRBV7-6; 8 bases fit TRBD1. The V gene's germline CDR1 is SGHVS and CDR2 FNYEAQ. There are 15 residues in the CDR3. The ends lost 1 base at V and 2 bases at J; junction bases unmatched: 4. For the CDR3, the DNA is TGTGCCAGCAGCTTAGGGACAGGGAGAGCCTACGAGCAGTACTTC. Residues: CASSLGTGRAYEQYF.

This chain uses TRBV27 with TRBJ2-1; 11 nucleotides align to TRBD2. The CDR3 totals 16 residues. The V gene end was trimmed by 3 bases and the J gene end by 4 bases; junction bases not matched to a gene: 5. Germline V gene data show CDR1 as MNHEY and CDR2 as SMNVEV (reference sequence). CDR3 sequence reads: CASSFGTSGGYNEQFF. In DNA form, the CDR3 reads TGTGCCAGCAGTTTCGGGACTAGCGGTGGATACAATGAGCAGTTCTTC.

CDR3 protein: CASSLPGQGANFYGYTF. The DNA of the CDR3 is TGTGCCAGCAGCTTACCGGGACAGGGGGCAAACTTCTATGGCTACACCTTC. V usage is TRBV28 and J usage is TRBJ1-2; 12 bases are shared with TRBD1. The CDR3 runs 17 residues. Germline lookup yields CDR1 MDHEN and CDR2 SYDVKM. V lost 6 bases, J lost 4 bases, and 12 bases stayed unmatched.

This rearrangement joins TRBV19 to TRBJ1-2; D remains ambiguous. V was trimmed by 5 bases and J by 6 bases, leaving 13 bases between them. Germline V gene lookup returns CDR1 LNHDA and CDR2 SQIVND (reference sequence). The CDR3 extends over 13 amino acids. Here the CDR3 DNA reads TGTGCCAGTAGTTCGGGAAACGAAAATGGCTACACCTTC. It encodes CASSSGNENGYTF. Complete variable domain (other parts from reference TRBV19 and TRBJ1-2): DGGITQSPKYLFRKEGQNVTLSCEQNLNHDAMYWYRQDPGQGLRLIYYSQIVNDFQKGDIAEGYSVSREKKESFPLTVTSAQKNPTAFYLCASSSGNENGYTFGSGTRLTVV.

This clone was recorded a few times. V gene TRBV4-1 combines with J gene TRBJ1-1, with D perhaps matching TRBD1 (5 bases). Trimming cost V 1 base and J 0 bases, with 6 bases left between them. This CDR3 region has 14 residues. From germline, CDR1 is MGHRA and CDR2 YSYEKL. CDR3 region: CASSQGGVNTEAFF. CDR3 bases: TGCGCCAGCAGCCAAGGGGGGGTGAACACTGAAGCTTTCTTT.

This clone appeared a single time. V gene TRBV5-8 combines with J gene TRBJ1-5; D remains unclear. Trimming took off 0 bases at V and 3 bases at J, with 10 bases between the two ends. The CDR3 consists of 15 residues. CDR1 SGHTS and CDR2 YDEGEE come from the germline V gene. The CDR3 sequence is CASSLVRTLNQPQHF. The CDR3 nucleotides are TGTGCCAGCAGCTTGGTTAGGACCCTCAATCAGCCCCAGCATTTT. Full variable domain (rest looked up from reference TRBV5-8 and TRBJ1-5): EAGVTQSPTHLIKTRGQQATLRCSPISGHTSVYWYQQALGLGLQFLLWYDEGEERNRGNFPPRFSGRQFPNYSSELNVNALELEDSALYLCASSLVRTLNQPQHFGDGTRLSIL.

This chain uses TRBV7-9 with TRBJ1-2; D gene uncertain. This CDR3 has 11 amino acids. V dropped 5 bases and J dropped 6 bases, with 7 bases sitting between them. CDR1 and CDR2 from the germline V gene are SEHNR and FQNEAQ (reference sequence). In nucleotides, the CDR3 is TGTGCCAGCAGCCGAAATGATGGCTACACCTTC. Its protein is CASSRNDGYTF.

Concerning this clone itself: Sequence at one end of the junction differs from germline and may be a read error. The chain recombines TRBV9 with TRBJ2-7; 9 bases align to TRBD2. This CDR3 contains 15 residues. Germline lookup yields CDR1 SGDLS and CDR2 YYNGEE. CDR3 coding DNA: TGTGCCCGCAGCCCCACGCGGGGGGGGGACTACGAGCAGTACTTC. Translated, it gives CARSPTRGGDYEQYF.

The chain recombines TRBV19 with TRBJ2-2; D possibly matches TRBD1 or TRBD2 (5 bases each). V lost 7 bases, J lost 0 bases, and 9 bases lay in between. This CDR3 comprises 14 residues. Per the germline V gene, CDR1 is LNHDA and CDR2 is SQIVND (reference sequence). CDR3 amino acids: CASTRGANTGELFF. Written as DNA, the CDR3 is TGTGCCAGTACCAGAGGGGCGAACACCGGGGAGCTGTTTTTT.

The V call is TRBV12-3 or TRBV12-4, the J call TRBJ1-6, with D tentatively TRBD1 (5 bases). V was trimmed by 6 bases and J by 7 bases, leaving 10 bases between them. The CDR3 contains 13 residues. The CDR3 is CASRLTENSPLHF. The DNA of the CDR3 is TGTGCCAGCAGATTGACAGAAAATTCACCCCTCCACTTT.

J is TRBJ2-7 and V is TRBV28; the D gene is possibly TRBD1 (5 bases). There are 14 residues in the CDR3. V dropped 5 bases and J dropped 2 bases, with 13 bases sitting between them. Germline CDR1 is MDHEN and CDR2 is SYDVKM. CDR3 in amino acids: CASSTRQTPYEQYF. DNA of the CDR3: TGTGCCAGCAGTACAAGACAGACTCCCTACGAGCAGTACTTC.

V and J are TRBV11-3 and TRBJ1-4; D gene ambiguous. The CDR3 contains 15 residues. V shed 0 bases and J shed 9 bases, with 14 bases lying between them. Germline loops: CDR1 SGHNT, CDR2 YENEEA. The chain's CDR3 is CASSLEPPQGQKLFF. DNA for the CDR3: TGTGCCAGCAGCTTAGAACCTCCCCAAGGGCAAAAACTGTTTTTT.

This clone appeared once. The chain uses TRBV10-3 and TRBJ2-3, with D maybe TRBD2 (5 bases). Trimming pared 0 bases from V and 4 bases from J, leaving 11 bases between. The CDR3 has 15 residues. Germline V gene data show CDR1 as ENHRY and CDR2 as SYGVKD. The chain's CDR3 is CAISESLAGPDTQYF. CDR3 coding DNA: TGTGCCATCAGTGAGTCCCTAGCCGGGCCAGATACGCAGTATTTT.

In DNA, the CDR3 is TGTGCCAGCAGCTTTTTAAGAGGGGGCTTAGAGACCCAGTACTTC. Protein product: CASSFLRGGLETQYF. The chain combines TRBV7-9 with TRBJ2-5; 7 positions match TRBD1. This CDR3 spans 15 amino acids. V was pared by 3 bases and J by 4 bases, with 8 bases of the junction left unmatched. Germline V lookup: CDR1 SEHNR, CDR2 FQNEAQ (reference sequence).

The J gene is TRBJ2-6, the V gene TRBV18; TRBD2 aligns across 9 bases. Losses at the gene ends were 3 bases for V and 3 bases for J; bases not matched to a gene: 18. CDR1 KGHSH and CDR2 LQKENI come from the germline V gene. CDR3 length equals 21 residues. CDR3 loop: CASSPPLRAGGPVGGANVLTF. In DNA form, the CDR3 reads TGTGCCAGCTCACCCCCCCTGAGGGCGGGGGGGCCGGTCGGTGGGGCCAACGTCCTGACTTTC.

CDR3: CASRLRIRATSGNTIYF. CDR3 in DNA: TGCGCCAGCAGACTGCGAATAAGGGCCACCTCTGGAAACACCATATATTTT. The chain carries TRBV4-3 and TRBJ1-3, with D unclear. V was cut by 6 bases and J by 0 bases, with 18 bases left in between. The CDR3 sequence is 17 residues long. CDR1 is LGHNA and CDR2 is YSLEER in the germline V gene.

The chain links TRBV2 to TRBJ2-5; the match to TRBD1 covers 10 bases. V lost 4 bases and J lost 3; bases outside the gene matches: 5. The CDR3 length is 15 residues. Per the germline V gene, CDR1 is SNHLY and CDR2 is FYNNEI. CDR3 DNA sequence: TGTGCCAGCAGTGGACGGGACAGGGGAGAAGAGACCCAGTACTTC. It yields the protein CASSGRDRGEETQYF.

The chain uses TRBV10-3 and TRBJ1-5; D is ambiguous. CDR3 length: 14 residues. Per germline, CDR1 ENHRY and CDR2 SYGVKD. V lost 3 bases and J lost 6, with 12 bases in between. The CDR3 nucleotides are TGTGCCATCAGTGAAAGTGGAGGGCCTCAGCCCCAGCATTTT. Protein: CAISESGGPQPQHF.

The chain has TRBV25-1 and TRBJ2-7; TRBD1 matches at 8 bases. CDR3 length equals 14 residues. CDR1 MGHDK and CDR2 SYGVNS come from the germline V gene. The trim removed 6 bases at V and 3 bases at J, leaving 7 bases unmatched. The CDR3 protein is CASSRTGSLYEQYF. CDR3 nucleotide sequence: TGTGCCAGCAGCAGGACAGGGTCCCTCTACGAGCAGTACTTC.

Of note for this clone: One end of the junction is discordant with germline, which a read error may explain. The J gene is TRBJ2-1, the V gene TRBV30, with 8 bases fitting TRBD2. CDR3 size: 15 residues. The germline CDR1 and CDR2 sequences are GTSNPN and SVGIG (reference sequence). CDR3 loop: CARSNSGLGSNEQFF. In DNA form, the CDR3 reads TGTGCCCGGAGTAACTCGGGACTAGGGTCCAATGAGCAGTTCTTC.

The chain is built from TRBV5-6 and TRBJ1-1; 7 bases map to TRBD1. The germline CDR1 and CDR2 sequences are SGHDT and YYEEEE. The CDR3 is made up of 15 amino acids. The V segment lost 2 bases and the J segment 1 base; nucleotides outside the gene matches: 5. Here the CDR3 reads CASSLLDRANTEAFF. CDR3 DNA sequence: TGTGCCAGCAGCTTACTCGACAGGGCGAACACTGAAGCTTTCTTT. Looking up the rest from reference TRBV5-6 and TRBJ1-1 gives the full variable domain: DAGVTQSPTHLIKTRGQQVTLRCSPKSGHDTVSWYQQALGQGPQFIFQYYEEEERQRGNFPDRFSGHQFPNYSSELNVNALLLGDSALYLCASSLLDRANTEAFFGQGTRLTVV.

The CDR3 sequence is CAWIATGNHYEQYF. The CDR3 DNA follows: TGTGCCTGGATCGCGACAGGTAATCACTACGAGCAGTACTTC. The chain employs TRBV30 and TRBJ2-7, with a tentative D call TRBD1 (6 bases). Germline-derived CDR1 and CDR2 are GTSNPN and SVGIG (reference sequence). V dropped 4 bases and J dropped 3 bases, with 16 bases sitting between them. This CDR3 spans 14 amino acids.

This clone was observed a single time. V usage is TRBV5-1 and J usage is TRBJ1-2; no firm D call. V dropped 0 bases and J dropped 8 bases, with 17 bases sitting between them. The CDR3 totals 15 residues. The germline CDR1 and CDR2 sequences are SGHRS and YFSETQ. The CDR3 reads CASSLAEFSVGGYTF. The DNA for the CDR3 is TGCGCCAGCAGCTTGGCCGAATTCTCCGTAGGGGGCTACACCTTC.

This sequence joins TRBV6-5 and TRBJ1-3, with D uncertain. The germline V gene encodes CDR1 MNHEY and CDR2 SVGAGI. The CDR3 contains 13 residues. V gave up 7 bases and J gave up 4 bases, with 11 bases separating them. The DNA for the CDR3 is TGTGCCAGCAAGGTAGCTTCCGGAAACACCATATATTTT. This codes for CASKVASGNTIYF.

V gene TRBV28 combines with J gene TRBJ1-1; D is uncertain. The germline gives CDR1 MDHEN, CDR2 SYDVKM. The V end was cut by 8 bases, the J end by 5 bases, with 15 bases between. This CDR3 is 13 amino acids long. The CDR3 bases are TGTGCCAGCTGGGGTCCGAGTTGGACTGAAGCTTTCTTT. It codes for CASWGPSWTEAFF.

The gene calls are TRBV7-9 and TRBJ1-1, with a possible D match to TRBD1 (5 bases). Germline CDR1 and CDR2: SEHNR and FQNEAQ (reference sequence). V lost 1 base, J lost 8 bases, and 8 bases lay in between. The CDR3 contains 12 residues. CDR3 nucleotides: TGTGCCAGCAGCTTAGTCTCAGGGGAAGCTTTCTTT. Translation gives CASSLVSGEAFF.